Given below is one TCR beta chain in context. What it binds is not known. This sample was taken from a study of regulatory T cells in long-lasting Graves disease. Study results and limitations: There were preferences for TRBV28, TRBJ1-2 and TRBJ2-5 in persistent disease.

Time point specified: newly diagnosed GD, antithyroid drugs for less than 3 months. Preparation of the TCR library used RNA extracted from PBMCs. The CDR3 contains 15 residues. The germline gives CDR1 LNHNV, CDR2 YYDKDF (reference sequence). V lost 4 bases and J lost 4; bases outside the gene matches: 9. Researchers made TCR beta libraries by using iRepertoire HTBI primers and running Arm-PCR on CDR3 regions. TCRdb reanalysed the multiplex PCR reads using MiXCR and keeps one entry per CDR3 protein. Among 400,000 to 550,000 distinct CDR3 sequences listed, 15% to 20% were seen once. This sample also belongs to another study, concerning T cells in Graves' hyperthyroidism and ophthalmopathy. This second report adds: In making diagnoses, clinical symptoms, serum thyroxine and TRAb, thyroid ultrasound and orbital computed tomography were all used. In the first-round RT-PCR of the TCR CDR3, the HTBI primer set was used. Most clonotypes expanded in the thyroid (above 0.001) were also present in blood.

V and J are TRBV15 and TRBJ1-1; 7 positions agree with TRBD1. The source was peripheral blood mononuclear cells (PBMCs), collected at new diagnosis, from a patient treated with antithyroid drugs. The source is a woman under 30 with Graves disease. CDR3 coding DNA: TGTGCCACCAGCAATCGACAGGGAAGTAGCACTGAAGCTTTCTTT. Its translation: CATSNRQGSSTEAFF.